A selection of T cell receptor beta chains follows, all from one sample in a study of shared clonotypes between healthy human individuals. Data came from immunoSEQ multiplex PCR; TCRdb stores just in-frame clones and leaves some out. Counted here are 550,000 to 750,000 clones, about 91% occurring once; the ten biggest clones make up approximately 22%. The source material was naive CD8+ T cells sorted from blood. The receptors were sampled from a man under 40 in good health. The conserved cysteine and the conserved F or W are not part of the CDR3 here. Size values are once, few and many counts, or a class for expanded clones, and some rows have none.

AISEDRVPYEQY	TRBV10-3	NA
ASSAGAVNYGYT	TRBV13	NA
ASSENTGELF	TRBV6-5	NA
AIARDSTDTQY	TRBV10-3	NA
ASSLYTGQGWPDTQY	TRBV11-2	NA
ASSGPRGRNEQF	TRBV7-9	NA
ASGLQTGTGIPYEQY	TRBV12-5	NA
ASSSANGELF	TRBV5-1	NA
ASQKGGWTDTQY	TRBV7-9	NA
ASSLDRLGLYNEQF	TRBV5-1	NA
ASSTDRMPGNEQF	TRBV18	NA
ASRLTGGSNQPQH	TRBV6-5	NA
ASLDQKQETQY	TRBV23-1	NA
ASSQVSGRFPEQF	TRBV14	NA
ASSLAYDEQF	TRBV7-6	NA
ASSFRGLAGVRETQY	TRBV28	NA
ASTFSYEQY	TRBV7-4	NA
ASSLQGDEQF	TRBV7-9	NA
ASSERPLATETQY	TRBV5-5	NA
ASSHPGLEGANVLT	TRBV4-2	NA
ASSDNGNTEAF	TRBV25-1	NA
ATSRDRLTADTQY	TRBV15	NA
ASSFQSDEQY	TRBV7-9	NA
ASSEAFPGLAESYNEQY	TRBV6-1	NA
ASWTGGWGSNQPQH	TRBV28	NA
ASSGDRIPQRPQH	TRBV6-1	NA
ASSDGQSNQPQH	TRBV11-2	NA
ASSQELAGVTGELF	TRBV4-2	once
ASSVAGGFNEQF	TRBV9	once
ASSQKRDPLETQY	TRBV7-9	NA
ASSLGLGVYGYT	TRBV27	NA
ASSPPGQHNEQF	TRBV4-1	once